This T cell receptor (beta chain) was captured in a study of T cell changes during pregnancy in multiple sclerosis. Trimming took 2 bases from V and 5 from J, leaving 15 bases between them. Germline CDR1 reads MGHRA; CDR2 reads YSYEKL. The CDR3 has 16 amino acids. This clone showed up many times. The protocol was immunoSEQ multiplex PCR, while the TCRdb copy is restricted to in-frame clones and leaves out a portion. Seen here are more than 45,000 clones, 93% observed once, and the top ten hold 3% to 4%. This specimen was CD8+ T cells from peripheral blood mononuclear cells, taken in the second trimester of pregnancy. The source is a female donor with multiple sclerosis, enrolled in a pregnancy study. V usage is TRBV4-1 and J usage is TRBJ2-2, with D maybe TRBD2 (7 bases). CDR3 sequence: CASSQSPGGGTGELFF. The CDR3 bases are TGCGCCAGCAGCCAAAGTCCGGGGGGCGGGACCGGGGAGCTGTTTTTT.